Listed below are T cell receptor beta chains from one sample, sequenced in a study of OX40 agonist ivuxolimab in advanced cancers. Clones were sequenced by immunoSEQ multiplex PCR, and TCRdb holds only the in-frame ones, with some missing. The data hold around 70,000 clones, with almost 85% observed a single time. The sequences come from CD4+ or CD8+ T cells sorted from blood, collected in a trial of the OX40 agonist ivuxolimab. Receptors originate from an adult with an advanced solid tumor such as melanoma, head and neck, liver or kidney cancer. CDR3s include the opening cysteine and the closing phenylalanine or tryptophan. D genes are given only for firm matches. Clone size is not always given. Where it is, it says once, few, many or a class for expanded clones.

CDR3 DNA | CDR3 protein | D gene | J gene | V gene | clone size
TGTGCCAGCAGCTACCGGGCGGCAGATACGCAGTATTTT | CASSYRAADTQYF | NA | TRBJ2-3 | TRBV6-5 | NA
TGCGCCAGCAGCTTAGGTTCACAGAACACTGAAGCTTTCTTT | CASSLGSQNTEAFF | NA | TRBJ1-1 | TRBV5-1 | NA
TGTGCCAGCAGCTTAGCGGCTAGCGGGGGCTACGAGCAGTACTTC | CASSLAASGGYEQYF | TRBD2 | TRBJ2-7 | TRBV7-6 | NA
TGTGCCAGCAGTTCTAGCGGGGTGGGCACAGATACGCAGTATTTT | CASSSSGVGTDTQYF | TRBD2 | TRBJ2-3 | TRBV7-3 | NA
TGTGCCAGCAGCTTGGGTGAAGCCAGCTATGGCTACACCTTC | CASSLGEASYGYTF | NA | TRBJ1-2 | TRBV5-4 | NA
TGTGCCAGCATGGCAGGGGGCAAAAGTCAGCCCCAGCATTTT | CASMAGGKSQPQHF | TRBD1 | TRBJ1-5 | TRBV28 | NA
TGTGCCAGCAGTAGGGCCGCGGGGACTGAAGCTTTCTTT | CASSRAAGTEAFF | NA | TRBJ1-1 | TRBV7-8 | NA
TGTGTGAAGGAGCGGCGAGGCTACACCTTC | CVKERRGYTF | NA | TRBJ1-2 | TRBV9 | NA
TGTGCCAGCAGTTCGACGGGACTAGCGGGGGTCAATGAGCAGTTCTTC | CASSSTGLAGVNEQFF | TRBD2 | TRBJ2-1 | TRBV6-5 | once
TGTGCCAGCACCAAAGTGGGGGGCGGGGAGACCCAGTACTTC | CASTKVGGGETQYF | NA | TRBJ2-5 | TRBV5-4 | NA
TGCGCCAGCAGCCCCAGGGGGCTTGGCGAGCAGTACTTC | CASSPRGLGEQYF | TRBD1 | TRBJ2-7 | TRBV5-1 | NA
TGTGCCAGCAGCTTAACGGCGGGTCGGGAGCAGTACTTC | CASSLTAGREQYF | NA | TRBJ2-7 | TRBV11-2 | NA
TGCAGTGCTTCCAGGGCAGATACGCAGTATTTT | CSASRADTQYF | NA | TRBJ2-3 | TRBV20-1 | few
TGTGCCAGCAGTGTAACAGGCGATGGAAACATTCAGTACTTC | CASSVTGDGNIQYF | NA | TRBJ2-4 | TRBV28 | NA
TGTGCCAGCAGCTTAGGGTTAGTCGGGACAGGGGTCTCCTACGAGCAGTACTTC | CASSLGLVGTGVSYEQYF | TRBD1 | TRBJ2-7 | TRBV7-9 | NA
TGTGCCACCAGGTATGGTGGCAATGGCTACACCTTC | CATRYGGNGYTF | NA | TRBJ1-2 | TRBV6-1 | NA
TGCGCCAGCAGCCTCCTTTCTAATTCACCCCTCCACTTT | CASSLLSNSPLHF | NA | TRBJ1-6 | TRBV4-3 | NA
TGTGCCAGCAGTTCTCAGGGGGGCAGATCTTTCTTT | CASSSQGGRSFF | TRBD1 | TRBJ1-1 | TRBV28 | NA
TGTGCCAGCAGCTTGGTTGCGGGAGGGATGGGCAATGAGCAGTTCTTC | CASSLVAGGMGNEQFF | TRBD2 | TRBJ2-1 | TRBV5-6 | NA
TGTGCCACCAGAACCGGAGGGCCAGGCACCGGGGAGCTGTTTTTT | CATRTGGPGTGELFF | NA | TRBJ2-2 | TRBV10-3 | NA
TGTGCCAGCTCACCAAGCACAGGGGTAGCCAAAAACATTCAGTACTTC | CASSPSTGVAKNIQYF | TRBD1 | TRBJ2-4 | TRBV18 | NA
TGTGCCAGCAGTTTTGGTCGGGTCAGAAACACTGAAGCTTTCTTT | CASSFGRVRNTEAFF | NA | TRBJ1-1 | TRBV6-5 | NA
TGTGCCAGCAGCTTTGGCGGGATCGTTAACACTGAAGCTTTCTTT | CASSFGGIVNTEAFF | NA | TRBJ1-1 | TRBV7-9 | few
TGTGCCAGCAGCTTATCCGCGGAGGGACACAATGAGCAGTTCTTC | CASSLSAEGHNEQFF | NA | TRBJ2-1 | TRBV6-5 | NA
TGCGCCAGCAGCTTGAAGGGGGCGAACAATGAGCAGTTCTTC | CASSLKGANNEQFF | TRBD1 | TRBJ2-1 | TRBV5-1 | NA
TGTGCCAGCCGTAATTACAATGAGCAGTTCTTC | CASRNYNEQFF | NA | TRBJ2-1 | TRBV18 | NA
TGTGCCAGCAGTTATGGACAGGGGAGGGAGACCCAGTACTTC | CASSYGQGRETQYF | TRBD1 | TRBJ2-5 | TRBV28 | NA
TGTGCCAGCAGTTACTCGATATTTTGGGGCACTGAAGCTTTCTTT | CASSYSIFWGTEAFF | NA | TRBJ1-1 | TRBV6-5 | NA
TGTGCCAGCTCAACGTGGGAGTCGGATACGCAGTATTTT | CASSTWESDTQYF | NA | TRBJ2-3 | TRBV18 | NA
TGTGCCAGCAGCAAAGCATCGGGAACCCTCCTCTTCAGCACAGATACGCAGTATTTT | CASSKASGTLLFSTDTQYF | NA | TRBJ2-3 | TRBV21-1 | once
TGTGCCAGTAGTCAGTACACCACAGGGGTTTCTTTTTTGTTAGCTTTCTTT | CASSQYTTGVSFLLAFF | TRBD1 | TRBJ1-1 | TRBV19 | NA
TGCGCCAGCAGCCAAGAAGTGTCGGGACAGGGGTACTCAGATACGCAGTATTTT | CASSQEVSGQGYSDTQYF | TRBD1 | TRBJ2-3 | TRBV4-1 | NA
TGTGCCAGCAGCCAACCGGGACCCCCAAGGAATGGCTACACCTTC | CASSQPGPPRNGYTF | NA | TRBJ1-2 | TRBV14 | NA
TGTGCCAGCAGCGACAGGTGGACTGAAGCTTTCTTT | CASSDRWTEAFF | NA | TRBJ1-1 | TRBV2 | NA
TGCGCCAGCAGCTCTTTTGCTGGGGGCCAAGAGACCCAGTACTTC | CASSSFAGGQETQYF | NA | TRBJ2-5 | TRBV5-1 | NA
TGTGCCAGCACCCCCAGGGAGGGATACTATGGCTACACCTTC | CASTPREGYYGYTF | NA | TRBJ1-2 | TRBV6-1 | NA
TGTGCTAGCAGCTTAGTCGTCGGGAACTACAATGAGCAGTTCTTC | CASSLVVGNYNEQFF | NA | TRBJ2-1 | TRBV7-7 | NA
TGTGCCAGCAGCTCACTAGCGTACAATGAGCAGTTCTTC | CASSSLAYNEQFF | TRBD2 | TRBJ2-1 | TRBV7-2 | NA
TGTGCCATCAGTGAGTCGCGGACAGCTATGAACACTGAAGCTTTCTTT | CAISESRTAMNTEAFF | NA | TRBJ1-1 | TRBV10-3 | many
TGCGCCAGCAGCAATGACGGACAGAATGGCTACACCTTC | CASSNDGQNGYTF | NA | TRBJ1-2 | TRBV5-1 | NA
TGTGCCATCAGTGAGTCGCCGGGGGCCTATGGCTACACCTTC | CAISESPGAYGYTF | NA | TRBJ1-2 | TRBV10-3 | NA
TGTGCCAGCAGCGACCTACAGGGAGGGGAGACCCAGTACTTC | CASSDLQGGETQYF | NA | TRBJ2-5 | TRBV6-1 | NA
TGTGCCAGCTCACCACAGGACTTTAGCACAGATACGCAGTATTTT | CASSPQDFSTDTQYF | NA | TRBJ2-3 | TRBV18 | NA
TGTGCCAGTAGTATGGTTAGCGGGGGAGCCTACAATGAGCAGTTCTTC | CASSMVSGGAYNEQFF | TRBD2 | TRBJ2-1 | TRBV19 | NA
TGTGCCAGCAGCGTCCCTAGCGGGCGCGAGACCCAGTACTTC | CASSVPSGRETQYF | TRBD2 | TRBJ2-5 | TRBV5-4 | NA
TGCGCCAGCAGCTTTGGGCCTAGCGGCCAAGAGACCCAGTACTTC | CASSFGPSGQETQYF | TRBD2 | TRBJ2-5 | TRBV5-1 | NA
TGTGCCAGCACCAACGAACTAAGGGCTGAAGCTTTCTTT | CASTNELRAEAFF | NA | TRBJ1-1 | TRBV6-5 | few
TGTGCCAGCAGTCGTCTAGCGGGGGGGCTTATGAATGAGCAGTTCTTC | CASSRLAGGLMNEQFF | TRBD2 | TRBJ2-1 | TRBV28 | NA
TGTGCCAGCTCTCGGGGGACCTTCCAAGAGACCCAGTACTTC | CASSRGTFQETQYF | NA | TRBJ2-5 | TRBV18 | once
TGTGCCAGCAGCCCCATCAGGGGGGACAGGGGTTCGCAAGAGACCCAGTACTTC | CASSPIRGDRGSQETQYF | TRBD1 | TRBJ2-5 | TRBV4-2 | NA
TGTGCCAGCAGCCCATGGGGCCAGGGCGGAGATACGCAGTATTTT | CASSPWGQGGDTQYF | NA | TRBJ2-3 | TRBV7-9 | once
TGTGCCAGCAGTGAATCGGTGGGGGCCCCCTACAATGAGCAGTTCTTC | CASSESVGAPYNEQFF | NA | TRBJ2-1 | TRBV6-1 | NA
TGTGCCAGCAGCTTCTACAATGAGCAGTTCTTC | CASSFYNEQFF | NA | TRBJ2-1 | TRBV5-4 | NA
TGTGCCACCAGCAGGATGGAGGGACTAGGGGCAGATACGCAGTATTTT | CATSRMEGLGADTQYF | TRBD2 | TRBJ2-3 | TRBV15 | NA
TGTGCCACCCAGGTTGTAGGGAGCGGGACCCAGTACTTC | CATQVVGSGTQYF | NA | TRBJ2-5 | TRBV15 | few